This TCR beta chain was documented in a study of blood T cell repertoires in COVID-19. Background on the study: COVID-19 samples, acute and convalescent, were from the United States, Italy and Spain. The analysed material was cDNA or gDNA that came from T cells, B-cell-depleted T cells, or PBMCs.

After removal of 3 bases from V and 4 bases from J, the junction contained 8 bases not matched to a gene. The CDR3 sequence is 15 residues long. The germline CDR1 and CDR2 sequences are SQVTM and ANQGSEA. This clone appeared once. In the authors' methods: It was from reference gene primer amplification that nucleated cell counts were estimated. TCRdb's copy holds only in-frame clones and misses some; the assay was immunoSEQ multiplex PCR. V and J calls and clone size are copied from that table; D and trimming were computed from the DNA. The sample yields roughly 230,000 clones, roughly nine tenths seen once.

This sequence joins TRBV29-1 and TRBJ2-2; 7 bases are shared with TRBD1. The TCR originated in a woman in her forties who had recovered from COVID-19. The sequenced material came from peripheral blood. The CDR3 nucleotides read TGCAGCGTTGAGTCTCAGGGGGTCGGCACCGGGGAGCTGTTTTTT. Residues: CSVESQGVGTGELFF.